Presented here are 24 T cell receptor beta chains from one specimen sequenced in a study of shared clonotypes between healthy human individuals. This table comes from immunoSEQ multiplex PCR, and its TCRdb copy is limited to in-frame clones, with some not included. Seen here are some 2,100,000 clones, about 92% observed once, and the top ten hold around 1.7%. It was CD45RO-negative cells, positively selected for CCR7, that made up naive CD8 cells, with terminally differentiated effector memory CD45RA+ cells excluded. The sequencing sample was made of naive CD8+ T cells from PBMCs. The receptor source for this set is a young man in good health. Some clones in this sample may be carry-over from other donors' samples.

The chain has TRBV5-1 and TRBJ1-2; the D is unclear. The CDR3 has 14 residues. The germline V and J ends were trimmed by 0 bases and 6 bases, with 12 bases remaining between them. Germline lookup yields CDR1 SGHRS and CDR2 YFSETQ. The CDR3, as DNA: TGCGCCAGCAGCTTGGGGGTTTTACGTCATGGCTACACCTTC. It translates to CASSLGVLRHGYTF. Full variable domain (rest looked up from reference TRBV5-1 and TRBJ1-2): KAGVTQTPRYLIKTRGQQVTLSCSPISGHRSVSWYQQTPGQGLQFLFEYFSETQRNKGNFPGRFSGRQFSNSRSEMNVSTLELGDSALYLCASSLGVLRHGYTFGSGTRLTVV.

The chain has TRBV9 and TRBJ1-4; 10 bases map to TRBD1. Germline CDR1 reads SGDLS; CDR2 reads YYNGEE. The CDR3 has 14 residues. The ends lost 3 bases at V and 7 bases at J; junction bases unmatched: 3. The DNA for the CDR3 is TGTGCCAGCAGCGCGGGACAGGGGATTGAAAAACTGTTTTTT. This translates into CASSAGQGIEKLFF.

The gene calls are TRBV10-3 and TRBJ2-2; D remains ambiguous. CDR3 length equals 13 residues. V was shortened by 6 bases and J by 6 bases, with 11 bases between the two germline ends. Germline values: CDR1 ENHRY, CDR2 SYGVKD. Written as DNA, the CDR3 is TGTGCCATCAGGGCAGGTTTGGCCGGGGAGCTGTTTTTT. Protein: CAIRAGLAGELFF.

V gene TRBV19 combines with J gene TRBJ2-7; TRBD1 agrees at 9 bases. Germline CDR1 is LNHDA and CDR2 is SQIVND (reference sequence). J lost 3 bases, V lost 1 base, and 4 bases had no gene match. The CDR3 extends over 15 amino acids. CDR3 sequence: CASSIGYRGHYEQYF. The CDR3 bases are TGTGCCAGTAGTATAGGGTACAGGGGGCACTACGAGCAGTACTTC. The full variable domain, rest sourced from reference TRBV19 and TRBJ2-7, is DGGITQSPKYLFRKEGQNVTLSCEQNLNHDAMYWYRQDPGQGLRLIYYSQIVNDFQKGDIAEGYSVSREKKESFPLTVTSAQKNPTAFYLCASSIGYRGHYEQYFGPGTRLTVT.

The chain combines TRBV5-6 with TRBJ2-1, with 9 bases matching TRBD1. CDR1 is SGHDT, CDR2 YYEEEE, per germline. J gave up 2 bases and V 0 bases, and 0 bases lay outside the gene matches. The CDR3 loop spans 15 amino acids. CDR3 amino acids: CASSLDRGPYNEQFF. The CDR3 coding sequence is TGTGCCAGCAGCTTGGACAGGGGGCCCTACAATGAGCAGTTCTTC.

This chain joins TRBV5-1 and TRBJ2-7; either TRBD1 or TRBD2 may supply D (5 bases each). The CDR3 is made up of 14 amino acids. Germline V lookup: CDR1 SGHRS, CDR2 YFSETQ. V was trimmed by 3 bases and J by 0 bases, leaving 10 bases between them. CDR3 amino acids: CASSSLGTSYEQYF. The CDR3 DNA reads as TGCGCCAGCAGCTCTCTCGGGACCTCCTACGAGCAGTACTTC. The full variable domain, its missing parts supplied by reference TRBV5-1 and TRBJ2-7, is KAGVTQTPRYLIKTRGQQVTLSCSPISGHRSVSWYQQTPGQGLQFLFEYFSETQRNKGNFPGRFSGRQFSNSRSEMNVSTLELGDSALYLCASSSLGTSYEQYFGPGTRLTVT.

The chain has TRBV28 and TRBJ2-5; D is possibly TRBD2 (6 bases). V lost 3 bases to trimming and J lost 9 bases, with 8 bases between them. The length of the CDR3 is 11 residues. Germline V gene sequence: CDR1 MDHEN, CDR2 SYDVKM. CDR3 DNA: TGTGCCAGCAGTTTTGGAGGGCCCCAGTACTTC. This codes for CASSFGGPQYF.

This clone was detected only once. J is TRBJ2-2 and V is TRBV9, with no clear D. The V end lost 0 bases, the J end lost 0 bases, and 12 bases lay between the germline ends. The CDR3 is made up of 17 amino acids. Per the germline V gene, CDR1 is SGDLS and CDR2 is YYNGEE. In nucleotides, the CDR3 is TGTGCCAGCAGCGTAGAATATGGGCAGCCGAACACCGGGGAGCTGTTTTTT. This encodes CASSVEYGQPNTGELFF.

The chain uses TRBV4-3 and TRBJ1-5; D is undetermined. The V end was cut by 1 base, the J end by 3 bases, with 13 bases between. This CDR3 spans 16 amino acids. Germline values: CDR1 LGHNA, CDR2 YSLEER. CDR3 amino acids: CASSQGFGGYNQPQHF. DNA of the CDR3: TGCGCCAGCAGCCAAGGATTCGGAGGGTACAATCAGCCCCAGCATTTT.

V usage is TRBV12-2 and J usage is TRBJ2-7; the table names TRBD2, a call not compared with the DNA. TRBV12-2 is annotated as a pseudogene. This CDR3 spans 20 amino acids. CDR3 bases: TGTGCAAGTCGCTTAGAGATGGTAATCCCGGACAGGAGGCCGAAGCGGGAGGGGCGCTTC. Translating it yields CASRLEMVIPDRRPKREGRF.

This clone was seen only once. The chain recombines TRBV2 with TRBJ2-7; D assignment may be TRBD1 or TRBD2 (5 bases each). With 11 bases removed from V and 5 bases from J, the gap between germline ends came to 19 bases. This CDR3 is built from 13 residues. The germline V gene has CDR1 SNHLY and CDR2 FYNNEI. The CDR3 sequence is CADNMGPSDEQYF. CDR3 in DNA: TGTGCCGACAACATGGGACCGAGCGACGAGCAGTACTTC.

The V call is TRBV10-2, the J call TRBJ2-5, with D perhaps TRBD1 (5 bases). V lost 0 bases, J lost 4 bases, and 15 bases lay in between. The CDR3 loop spans 16 amino acids. Per the germline V gene, CDR1 is WSHSY and CDR2 is SAAADI. CDR3 nucleotides: TGCGCCAGCAGTGAGTCTCTCTCGTTTAGGGGAGAGACCCAGTACTTC. Its translation: CASSESLSFRGETQYF.

A word on this clone: The same CDR3 is also encoded by other DNA sequences in this sample. The chain uses TRBV9 and TRBJ1-2; 7 bases agree with TRBD1. The V gene end was trimmed by 0 bases and the J gene end by 4 bases; junction bases not matched to a gene: 6. This CDR3 comprises 15 residues. Looked up from germline, CDR1 is SGDLS and CDR2 is YYNGEE. In DNA form, the CDR3 reads TGTGCCAGCAGCGTAGTAGGGGGCGGCGGCTATGGCTACACCTTC. Translated, it gives CASSVVGGGGYGYTF.

Concerning this clone itself: Other DNA sequences in the sample encode the same CDR3. The chain recombines TRBV19 with TRBJ1-2, with a tentative D call TRBD1 (6 bases). The V and J ends lost 4 bases and 4 bases respectively, with 13 bases between them. The germline CDR1 and CDR2 sequences are LNHDA and SQIVND (reference sequence). The CDR3 has 14 amino acids. CDR3 loop: CASSTNRASYGYTF. CDR3 nucleotides: TGTGCCAGTAGTACGAACAGGGCCAGCTATGGCTACACCTTC.

CDR3 region: CASSQAGGNQPQHF. The CDR3 DNA reads TGTGCCAGCAGCCAAGCGGGGGGCAATCAGCCCCAGCATTTT. The chain recombines TRBV14 with TRBJ1-5, with a possible D match to TRBD1 (5 bases). The CDR3 runs 14 residues. Germline CDR1 reads SGHDN; CDR2 reads FVKESK. V gave up 1 base and J gave up 2 bases, with 6 bases separating them.

In nucleotides, the CDR3 is TGTGCCAGCAGTTTATATCGGGGTCCCTCCTACGAGCAGTACTTC. Translating gives CASSLYRGPSYEQYF. The chain carries TRBV27 and TRBJ2-7; perhaps TRBD2 as D (5 bases). The V end was cut by 1 base, the J end by 0 bases, with 10 bases between. This CDR3 is built from 15 residues. Germline assignment: CDR1 MNHEY and CDR2 SMNVEV (reference sequence).

The chain uses TRBV28 and TRBJ2-1, with D possibly being TRBD1 (5 bases). The ends were cut back, 6 bases at V and 2 bases at J, with 20 bases in the middle. This CDR3 region has 17 residues. Germline V gene sequence: CDR1 MDHEN, CDR2 SYDVKM. The CDR3: CASSTIPTVTTYNEQFF. CDR3 in DNA: TGTGCCAGCAGCACCATTCCGACAGTGACCACCTACAATGAGCAGTTCTTC. Full variable domain (rest looked up from reference TRBV28 and TRBJ2-1): DVKVTQSSRYLVKRTGEKVFLECVQDMDHENMFWYRQDPGLGLRLIYFSYDVKMKEKGDIPEGYSVSREKKERFSLILESASTNQTSMYLCASSTIPTVTTYNEQFFGPGTRLTVL.

Note on this clone: A junction end diverges from the germline sequence, so it may reflect a read error. The J gene is TRBJ2-5, the V gene TRBV7-6; 8 bases map to TRBD1. Germline assignment: CDR1 SGHVS and CDR2 FNYEAQ. This CDR3 region has 15 residues. The CDR3 sequence is CASSSPTGDHETQYF. The CDR3 DNA reads TGTGCCAGCAGCTCCCCGACAGGGGACCATGAGACCCAGTACTTC.

The chain couples TRBV5-6 to TRBJ2-3; 8 bases match TRBD1. Germline V gene data show CDR1 as SGHDT and CDR2 as YYEEEE. V was clipped by 0 bases and J by 3 bases; unmatched bases: 6. The CDR3 is 16 residues long. The CDR3 bases are TGTGCCAGCAGCTTGGGGACAGGGCGAGTAACAGATACGCAGTATTTT. Translated, it gives CASSLGTGRVTDTQYF.

V is TRBV28 and J is TRBJ2-1, with TRBD2 matching over 9 bases. CDR3 length: 15 amino acids. Germline values: CDR1 MDHEN, CDR2 SYDVKM. After removal of 6 bases from V and 6 bases from J, the junction contained 9 bases not matched to a gene. Here the CDR3 reads CASSLAGVNPNEQFF. The CDR3 DNA reads as TGTGCCAGCAGCTTAGCGGGAGTAAATCCCAATGAGCAGTTCTTC. Using reference TRBV28 and TRBJ2-1 for the parts outside the CDR3, the full variable domain is DVKVTQSSRYLVKRTGEKVFLECVQDMDHENMFWYRQDPGLGLRLIYFSYDVKMKEKGDIPEGYSVSREKKERFSLILESASTNQTSMYLCASSLAGVNPNEQFFGPGTRLTVL.

The gene calls are TRBV7-6 and TRBJ2-2; D unclear. Germline CDR1 reads SGHVS; CDR2 reads FNYEAQ. Trimming pared 4 bases from V and 0 bases from J, leaving 12 bases between. This CDR3 region has 16 residues. The CDR3: CASSSFDITNTGELFF. The CDR3 region has the DNA TGTGCCAGCAGCTCATTTGACATCACGAACACCGGGGAGCTGTTTTTT. Filled out from reference TRBV7-6 and TRBJ2-2, the complete variable domain reads GAGVSQSPRYKVTKRGQDVALRCDPISGHVSLYWYRQALGQGPEFLTYFNYEAQQDKSGLPNDRFSAERPEGSISTLTIQRTEQRDSAMYRCASSSFDITNTGELFFGEGSRLTVL.

This rearrangement joins TRBV28 to TRBJ2-5; the match to TRBD2 covers 9 bases. Germline CDR1 is MDHEN and CDR2 is SYDVKM. CDR3 length: 17 amino acids. J was trimmed by 1 base and V by 6 bases; bases with no gene match: 12. The CDR3 region has the DNA TGTGCCAGCAGATCGGAGGGTCAGCGGGAGGCCCAAGAGACCCAGTACTTC. This translates into CASRSEGQREAQETQYF.

This clone was found a few times. Within the sample, other DNA sequences also encode this same CDR3. The chain has TRBV27 and TRBJ1-1, with TRBD1 matching 7 bases. The V and J ends lost 7 bases and 2 bases, in that order; junction bases with no gene match: 4. Germline loops: CDR1 MNHEY, CDR2 SMNVEV (reference sequence). This CDR3 comprises 13 residues. For the CDR3, the DNA is TGTGCCAGCAAGCCAGGGGGTAACACTGAAGCTTTCTTT. The encoded protein is CASKPGGNTEAFF.

V usage is TRBV9 and J usage is TRBJ2-1; D unresolved. The V and J ends lost 4 bases and 0 bases respectively, with 11 bases between them. Germline CDR1 is SGDLS and CDR2 is YYNGEE. The CDR3 spans 15 residues. CDR3 in DNA: TGTGCCAGCAGCCCCTATGCCAGCTCCTACAATGAGCAGTTCTTC. It codes for CASSPYASSYNEQFF.